These 10 T cell receptor beta chains originate from one sample sequenced in a study of blood T cells in healthy people across ages. The use of a sample-barcoded 5' primer and a J-beta primer mix characterized a second PCR of about 7 to 12 cycles. TCRdb processed the 5' RACE reads anew with MiXCR; each CDR3 protein has one entry. Among approximately 880,000 distinct CDR3 sequences listed, 40% to 60% were seen once. The sequencing input was blood. The receptors shown here come from a man aged 25 to 40 in good health.

This clonotype showed up just a few times. This rearrangement joins TRBV9 to TRBJ2-7, with TRBD1 matching 7 bases. The CDR3 has 13 amino acids. CDR1 and CDR2 (germline): SGDLS, YYNGEE. V dropped 4 bases and J dropped 6; count of bases not matched to a gene: 7. The CDR3 protein is CASSPQTGREQYF. The CDR3 DNA reads as TGTGCCAGCAGCCCCCAGACAGGGCGCGAGCAGTACTTC.

The chain carries TRBV11-3 and TRBJ1-6; 10 bases agree with TRBD1. The CDR3 runs to 16 residues. In germline, CDR1 is SGHNT, CDR2 YENEEA. The V segment lost 6 bases and the J segment 10 bases; nucleotides outside the gene matches: 12. The CDR3 is CASSSGQGWVRSPLHF. The CDR3 nucleotides are TGTGCCAGCAGTTCGGGACAGGGGTGGGTGAGGTCACCCCTCCACTTT.

This clonotype has more than one count but fewer than ten. The genes are TRBV10-3 and TRBJ1-5, with 8 bases identical to TRBD1. CDR1 and CDR2 from the germline V gene are ENHRY and SYGVKD. The CDR3 has 14 amino acids. J was trimmed by 5 bases and V by 11 bases; bases with no gene match: 11. The CDR3 DNA reads as TGTGCCGCCGGAGGACAGGGAGATTATCAGCCCCAGCATTTT. Translation: CAAGGQGDYQPQHF.

This clonotype was observed many times. V is TRBV29-1 and J is TRBJ1-2; weak D call: TRBD1 (5 bases). Germline values: CDR1 SQVTM, CDR2 ANQGSEA. The CDR3 loop spans 13 amino acids. V gave up 7 bases and J gave up 6 bases, with 18 bases separating them. The CDR3 DNA sequence: TGCAGCGCGCCTGGCGGGACCGCTGATGGCTACACCTTC. Translating it yields CSAPGGTADGYTF. The variable domain in full, completed from reference TRBV29-1 and TRBJ1-2, reads SAVISQKPSRDICQRGTSLTIQCQVDSQVTMMFWYRQQPGQSLTLIATANQGSEATYESGFVIDKFPISRPNLTFSTLTVSNMSPEDSSIYLCSAPGGTADGYTFGSGTRLTVV.

The rearrangement uses TRBV20-1 and TRBJ2-3; tentatively, D is TRBD2 (7 bases). In germline, CDR1 is DFQATT, CDR2 SNEGSKA (reference sequence). The CDR3 consists of 16 residues. V lost 3 bases and J 3 bases, leaving 19 bases between the germline ends. The CDR3 spells CSARRGAGARTDTQYF. The CDR3 DNA follows: TGCAGTGCTAGGAGAGGGGCGGGGGCGCGAACAGATACGCAGTATTTT.

In the case of this clonotype: It may be a read error: a sequence one base away is much more abundant. The J gene is TRBJ2-3, the V gene TRBV4-1, with 7 bases identical to TRBD2. The CDR3 is 17 amino acids. Losses at the gene ends were 3 bases for V and 5 bases for J; bases not matched to a gene: 14. The germline CDR1 and CDR2 sequences are MGHRA and YSYEKL. The chain's CDR3 is CASSHPGLVGDIDTQYF. In DNA form, the CDR3 reads TGCGCCAGCAGCCATCCCGGACTAGTGGGGGATATAGATACGCAGTATTTT.

The chain joins TRBV10-3 to TRBJ2-1; 12 bases are a match to TRBD2. CDR1 and CDR2 (germline): ENHRY, SYGVKD. The junction had 5 bases not matched to a gene; V was cut back by 3 bases and J by 5 bases. This CDR3 is 16 amino acids long. Here the CDR3 DNA reads TGTGCCATCAGTGACTGGACTAGCGGGGCTAACAATGAGCAGTTCTTC. Its protein is CAISDWTSGANNEQFF.

In this sample, this clonotype turned up a few times. The rearrangement links TRBV20-1 to TRBJ2-1, with a weak D call TRBD2 (7 bases). V was trimmed by 3 bases and J by 0 bases, leaving 15 bases between them. The CDR3 loop spans 16 amino acids. The germline gives CDR1 DFQATT, CDR2 SNEGSKA (reference sequence). The CDR3 region has the DNA TGCAGTGCTAGTGGGGGGGGCCGGTTCTCCTACAATGAGCAGTTCTTC. Its translation is CSASGGGRFSYNEQFF.

The chain uses TRBV20-1 and TRBJ1-5; weak D call: TRBD1 (6 bases). The CDR3 is 16 amino acids. Germline loops: CDR1 DFQATT, CDR2 SNEGSKA (reference sequence). Trimming shortened V by 0 bases and J by 0 bases, and 12 bases separated the two germline ends. The CDR3 sequence is CSARDTRGRSNQPQHF. Written as DNA, the CDR3 is TGCAGTGCTAGAGATACCAGGGGCCGTAGCAATCAGCCCCAGCATTTT.

The rearrangement uses TRBV5-1 and TRBJ1-1; a possible D gene is TRBD1 (5 bases). Germline CDR1 is SGHRS and CDR2 is YFSETQ. V lost 3 bases, J lost 4 bases, and 16 bases lay in between. This CDR3 has 15 residues. CDR3 sequence reads: CASSSDNTVATEAFF. The CDR3 DNA reads as TGCGCCAGCAGCTCGGACAACACAGTGGCCACTGAAGCTTTCTTT.